The TCR beta chain described here comes from a study of shared clonotypes between healthy human individuals. Study-level points and caveats: Sampling included only blood; tissue repertoires likely differ. A generally larger estimated richness was seen in naive subsets than in memory subsets.

The protocol was immunoSEQ multiplex PCR, while the TCRdb copy is restricted to in-frame clones and leaves out a portion. The data hold 950,000 to 1,100,000 clones, with about 77% observed a single time. The CDR3 consists of 15 residues. CDR1 MNHNS and CDR2 SASEGT come from the germline V gene. V shed 3 bases and J 5 bases; nucleotides not matched to a gene: 9. Note on this clone: The target antigen is unknown.

Memory CD4+ cells were the fraction left after CD45RA+ naive selection. The chain couples TRBV6-1 to TRBJ2-7, with TRBD1 identical over 8 bases. The sample comprised memory CD4+ T cells sorted from blood. The subset denotes: CD45RA-negative fraction. The receptor was isolated from a man aged 18 to 29 in good health. As DNA, the CDR3 is TGTGCCAGCAGTGATCTAGGACAGGGTACGGACGAGCAGTACTTC. It specifies CASSDLGQGTDEQYF.